This T cell receptor beta chain was sequenced during a study of T cell responses to AZD1222 COVID-19 vaccine. Using immunoSEQ multiplex PCR, the repertoire was profiled, and TCRdb retains in-frame clones only, with some absent. The sample lists 95,000 to 150,000 clones, 80% to 95% seen once, with about 4.3% in the top ten. In regard to this clone: Its antigen is not identified.

The V and J ends lost 2 bases and 0 bases respectively, with 11 bases between them. Germline V gene data show CDR1 as MRHNA and CDR2 as SNTAGT. The CDR3 is 16 amino acids. Broader study findings: Distributed over spike, vaccine-associated CD4 TCRs predominated at 160-218 and 743-854. Recipients of AZD1222 seropositive at baseline numbered only 5 or 6. Clonal diversity may have been underestimated in mostly white British donors.

V usage is TRBV6-4 and J usage is TRBJ2-1; TRBD2 is a possible D gene (6 bases). Sequencing was performed on peripheral blood, taken on day 0 of MenACWY control vaccination. This clonotype was sampled from an adult in good health. The CDR3 DNA reads as TGTGCCAGCAGTGACACCTCGACTAGCTCCTACAATGAGCAGTTCTTC. Encoded protein: CASSDTSTSSYNEQFF.